The rows below give T cell receptor beta chains drawn from one sample of a study of CD8 T cells in Susac syndrome. TCRdb re-called the immunoSEQ multiplex PCR reads through MiXCR, storing one row per CDR3 protein. This sample has some 100,000 distinct CDR3 sequences, with around 95% found just once. The sample comprised CD4+ T cells from PBMCs. Receptors were obtained from a human donor in good health. Both conserved end residues are part of each CDR3. A D gene is named only where the DNA matches it firmly. Size is stated for part of the rows, as once, few or many counts, or as a class when the clone is expanded.

clone size,J gene,D gene,V gene,CDR3 length,CDR3 protein,CDR3 DNA
once,TRBJ2-5,-,TRBV12-3/TRBV12-4,14,CASGRGTNVETQYF,TGTGCCAGCGGGAGGGGGACCAACGTAGAGACCCAGTACTTC
-,TRBJ1-5,-,TRBV7-9,16,CASSLTGGGSNQPQHF,TGTGCCAGCAGCTTGACCGGAGGGGGAAGCAATCAGCCCCAGCATTTT
-,TRBJ2-7,-,TRBV29-1,13,CSVEPQQGYEQYF,TGCAGCGTTGAGCCACAACAGGGCTACGAGCAGTACTTC
-,TRBJ2-1,TRBD2,TRBV7-3,19,CASSLVAGGGSSSYNEQFF,TGTGCCAGCAGCTTGGTCGCGGGAGGGGGCAGTAGCTCCTACAATGAGCAGTTCTTC
-,TRBJ2-5,-,TRBV13,13,CASSFGRRETQYF,TGTGCCAGCAGCTTTGGTAGGCGGGAGACCCAGTACTTC
-,TRBJ2-5,TRBD1,TRBV3-1,15,CASSLRQGIQETQYF,TGTGCCAGCAGTCTCCGACAGGGGATCCAAGAGACCCAGTACTTC
-,TRBJ2-4,-,TRBV5-1,15,CASSLEGGSLNIQYF,TGCGCCAGCAGCTTGGAGGGGGGCTCCCTAAACATTCAGTACTTC
-,TRBJ2-3,-,TRBV9,15,CASSPGRGVTDTQYF,TGTGCCAGCAGCCCCGGTCGGGGTGTTACAGATACGCAGTATTTT
once,TRBJ1-2,TRBD1,TRBV20-1,10,CSAGDSVDTF,TGCAGTGCGGGGGACAGTGTGGACACCTTC
-,TRBJ1-5,-,TRBV7-9,15,CASSSRELGNQPQHF,TGTGCCAGCAGTAGCCGGGAACTGGGCAATCAGCCCCAGCATTTT
-,TRBJ2-5,-,TRBV28,13,CASSLRTEETQYF,TGTGCCAGCAGTTTAAGGACAGAAGAGACCCAGTACTTC
-,TRBJ2-2,-,TRBV23-1,14,CASSQLRDTGELFF,TGCGCCAGCAGTCAATTGAGGGATACCGGGGAGCTGTTTTTT
-,TRBJ1-5,-,TRBV29-1,15,CSVGETGNSNQPQHF,TGCAGCGTAGGGGAGACTGGGAATAGCAATCAGCCCCAGCATTTT
-,TRBJ1-5,-,TRBV30,16,CAWSAKGEGDMQPQHF,TGTGCCTGGAGTGCCAAAGGAGAGGGCGATATGCAGCCCCAGCATTTT
-,TRBJ2-5,-,TRBV6-6,14,CASSYSNREETQYF,TGTGCCAGCAGTTACTCAAACAGGGAGGAGACCCAGTACTTC
-,TRBJ2-5,TRBD1,TRBV2,14,CASLRDRHQETQYF,TGTGCCAGCCTACGGGACAGGCACCAAGAGACCCAGTACTTC